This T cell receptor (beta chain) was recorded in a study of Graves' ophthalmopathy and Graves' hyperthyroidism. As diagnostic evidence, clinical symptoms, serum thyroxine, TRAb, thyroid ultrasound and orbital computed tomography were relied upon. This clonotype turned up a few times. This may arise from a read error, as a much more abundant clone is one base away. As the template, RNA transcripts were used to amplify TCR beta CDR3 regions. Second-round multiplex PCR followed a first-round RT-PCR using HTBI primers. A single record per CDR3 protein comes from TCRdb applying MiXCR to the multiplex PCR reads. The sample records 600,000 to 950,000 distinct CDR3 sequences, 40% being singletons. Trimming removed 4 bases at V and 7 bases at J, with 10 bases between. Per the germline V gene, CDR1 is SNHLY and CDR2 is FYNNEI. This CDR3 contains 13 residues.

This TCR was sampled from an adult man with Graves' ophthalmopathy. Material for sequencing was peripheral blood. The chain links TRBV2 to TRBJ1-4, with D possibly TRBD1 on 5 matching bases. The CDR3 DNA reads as TGTGCCAGCAGTGTGGGGGATTTTGAAAAACTGTTTTTT. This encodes CASSVGDFEKLFF.